Included here is one T cell receptor (beta chain) sequence, with context. The data belong to a study of cytomegalovirus exposure and HLA in healthy donors. Germline V gene sequence: CDR1 SGHAT, CDR2 FQNNGV. Trimming stripped 6 bases from V and 0 bases from J, with 9 bases between. This CDR3 contains 15 residues. Profiled with immunoSEQ multiplex PCR; TCRdb holds only in-frame clones, not every one. The sample lists roughly 120,000 clones; approximately 89% were seen once. The receptor was derived from a woman under 30 in good health and CMV-seronegative. The sample consisted of PBMCs. V gene TRBV11-2 combines with J gene TRBJ2-6, with D tentatively TRBD1 (5 bases). CDR3 loop: CASSPRDSGANVLTF. CDR3 in DNA: TGTGCCAGCAGTCCCAGGGACTCTGGGGCCAACGTCCTGACTTTC.